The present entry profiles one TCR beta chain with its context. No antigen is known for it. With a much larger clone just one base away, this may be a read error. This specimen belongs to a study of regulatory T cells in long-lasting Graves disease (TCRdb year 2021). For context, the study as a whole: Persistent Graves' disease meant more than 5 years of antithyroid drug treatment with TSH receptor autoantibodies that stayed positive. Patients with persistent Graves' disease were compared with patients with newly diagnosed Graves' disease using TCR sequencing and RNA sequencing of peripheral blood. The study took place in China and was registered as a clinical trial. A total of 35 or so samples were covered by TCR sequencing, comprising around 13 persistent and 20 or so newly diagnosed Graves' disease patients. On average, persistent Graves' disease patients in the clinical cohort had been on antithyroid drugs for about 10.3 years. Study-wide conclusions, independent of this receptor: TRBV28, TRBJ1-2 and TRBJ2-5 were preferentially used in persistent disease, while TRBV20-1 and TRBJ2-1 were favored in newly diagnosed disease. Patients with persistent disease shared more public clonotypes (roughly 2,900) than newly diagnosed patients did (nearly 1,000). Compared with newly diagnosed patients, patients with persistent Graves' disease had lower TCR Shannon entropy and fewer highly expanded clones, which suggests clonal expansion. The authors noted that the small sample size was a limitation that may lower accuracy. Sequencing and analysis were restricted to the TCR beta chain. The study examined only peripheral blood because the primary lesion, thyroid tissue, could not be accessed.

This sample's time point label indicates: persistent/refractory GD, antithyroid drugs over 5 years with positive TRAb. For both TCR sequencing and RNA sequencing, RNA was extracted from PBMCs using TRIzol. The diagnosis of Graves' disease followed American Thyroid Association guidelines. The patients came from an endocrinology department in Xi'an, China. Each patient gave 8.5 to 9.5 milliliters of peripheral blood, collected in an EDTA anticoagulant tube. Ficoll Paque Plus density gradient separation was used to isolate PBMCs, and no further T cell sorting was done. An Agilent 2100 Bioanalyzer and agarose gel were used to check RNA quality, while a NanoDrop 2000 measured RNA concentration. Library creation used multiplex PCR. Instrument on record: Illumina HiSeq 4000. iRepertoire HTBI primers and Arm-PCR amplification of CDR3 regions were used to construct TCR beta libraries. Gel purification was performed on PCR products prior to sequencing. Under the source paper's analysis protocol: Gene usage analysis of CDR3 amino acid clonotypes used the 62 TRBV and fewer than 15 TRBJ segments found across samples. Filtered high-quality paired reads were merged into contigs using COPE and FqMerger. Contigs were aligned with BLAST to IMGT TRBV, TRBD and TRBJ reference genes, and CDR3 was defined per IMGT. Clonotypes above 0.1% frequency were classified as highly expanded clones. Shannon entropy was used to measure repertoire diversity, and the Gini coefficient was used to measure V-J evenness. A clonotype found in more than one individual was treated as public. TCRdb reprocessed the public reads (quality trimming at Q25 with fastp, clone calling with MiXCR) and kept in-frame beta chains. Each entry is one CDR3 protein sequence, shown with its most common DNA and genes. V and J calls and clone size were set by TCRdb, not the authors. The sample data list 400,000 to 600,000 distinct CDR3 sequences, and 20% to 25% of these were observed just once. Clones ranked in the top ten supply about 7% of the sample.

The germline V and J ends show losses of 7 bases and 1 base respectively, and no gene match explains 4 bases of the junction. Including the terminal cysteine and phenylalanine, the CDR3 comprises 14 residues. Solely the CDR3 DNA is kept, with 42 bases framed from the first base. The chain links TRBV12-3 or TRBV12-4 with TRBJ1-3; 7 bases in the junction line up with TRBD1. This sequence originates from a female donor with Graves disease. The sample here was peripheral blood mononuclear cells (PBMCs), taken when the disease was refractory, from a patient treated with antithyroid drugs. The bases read TGTGCCAGCAAGCGGGACAGATCTGGAAACACCATATATTTT. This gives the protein CASKRDRSGNTIYF.